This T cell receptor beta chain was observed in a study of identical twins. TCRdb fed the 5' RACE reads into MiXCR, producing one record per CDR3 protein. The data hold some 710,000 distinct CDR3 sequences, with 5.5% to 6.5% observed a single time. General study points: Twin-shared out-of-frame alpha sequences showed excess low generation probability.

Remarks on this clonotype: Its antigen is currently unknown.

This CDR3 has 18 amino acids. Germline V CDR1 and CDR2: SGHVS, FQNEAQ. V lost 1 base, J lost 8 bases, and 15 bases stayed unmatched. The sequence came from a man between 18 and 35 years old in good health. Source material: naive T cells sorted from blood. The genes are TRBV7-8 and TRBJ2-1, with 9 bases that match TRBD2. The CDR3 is CASSLGHQAGGRWHEQFF. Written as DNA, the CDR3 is TGTGCCAGCAGCTTAGGTCATCAGGCGGGAGGGCGATGGCATGAGCAGTTCTTC.